This T cell receptor beta chain stems from a study of identical twins. The study, taken as a whole, reports: Modeled out-of-frame TCR alpha sharing in monozygotic twins fell below observed levels. Cord blood beta clonotypes present at high abundance carried fewer insertions; no such pattern appeared in memory repertoires.

TCRdb used MiXCR to reprocess the 5' RACE reads, holding one entry per CDR3 protein. The table records some 660,000 distinct CDR3 sequences, more than 6.5% of them present only once. The CDR3 is 13 residues long. Germline V gene data show CDR1 as DFQATT and CDR2 as SNEGSKA (reference sequence). V dropped 2 bases and J dropped 7; count of bases not matched to a gene: 3. In its sample, this clonotype was seen a few times. Its cognate antigen is unknown. These data were also filed under a second study, of yellow fever vaccine responses in identical twins.

The source of this sequence is a woman younger than 30 in good health. V is TRBV20-1 and J is TRBJ1-5; 9 nucleotides align to TRBD1. The sample was PBMCs. This CDR3 is CSARTGGSQPQHF. The CDR3 DNA follows: TGCAGTGCTAGAACAGGGGGCAGCCAGCCCCAGCATTTT.